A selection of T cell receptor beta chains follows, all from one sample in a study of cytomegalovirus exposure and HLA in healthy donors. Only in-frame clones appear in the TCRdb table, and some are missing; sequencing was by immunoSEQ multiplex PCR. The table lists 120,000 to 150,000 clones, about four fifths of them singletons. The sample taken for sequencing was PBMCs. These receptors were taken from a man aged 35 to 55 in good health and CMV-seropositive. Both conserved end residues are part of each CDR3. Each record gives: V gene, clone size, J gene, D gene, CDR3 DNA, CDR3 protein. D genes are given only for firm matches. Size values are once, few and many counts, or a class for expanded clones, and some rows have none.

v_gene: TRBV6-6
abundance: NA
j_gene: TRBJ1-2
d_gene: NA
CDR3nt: TGTGCCAGCAGTTACTTTGGCTTAAACTATGGCTACACCTTC
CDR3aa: CASSYFGLNYGYTF

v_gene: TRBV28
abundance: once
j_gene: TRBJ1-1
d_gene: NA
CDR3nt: TGTGCCAGCAGTTTAGGGGGCCCGGTAGTGGGAACTGAAGCTTTCTTT
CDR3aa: CASSLGGPVVGTEAFF

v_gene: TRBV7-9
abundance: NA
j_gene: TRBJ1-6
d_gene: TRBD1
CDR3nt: TGTGCTTTTGACAGGGGTAACTCACCCCTCCACTTT
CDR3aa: CAFDRGNSPLHF

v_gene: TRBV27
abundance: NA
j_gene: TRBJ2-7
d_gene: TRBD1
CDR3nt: TGTGCCAGCAGCTCCCGGACAGGGCTCGACGAGCAGTACTTC
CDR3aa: CASSSRTGLDEQYF

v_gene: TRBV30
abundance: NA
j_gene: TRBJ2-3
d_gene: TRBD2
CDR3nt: TGTGCCTGGACGGTTGGCGGGGGGACCTTCACAGATACGCAGTATTTT
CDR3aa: CAWTVGGGTFTDTQYF

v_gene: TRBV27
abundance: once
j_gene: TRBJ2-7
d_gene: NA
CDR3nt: TGTGCCAGCAGTTTGTATGACGGCAGGGCTTCTCTCTACGAGCAGTACTTC
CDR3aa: CASSLYDGRASLYEQYF

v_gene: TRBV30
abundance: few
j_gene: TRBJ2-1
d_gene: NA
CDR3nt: TGTGCCTGGAGTGTACGGAGGCTGGGTGAGCAGTTCTTC
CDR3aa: CAWSVRRLGEQFF

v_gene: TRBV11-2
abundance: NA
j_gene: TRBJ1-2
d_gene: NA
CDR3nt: TGTGCCAGCAGCTTAGACAGGGGTAACGGCTACACCTTC
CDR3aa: CASSLDRGNGYTF

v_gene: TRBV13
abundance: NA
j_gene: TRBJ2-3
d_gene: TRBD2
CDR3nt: TGTGCCAGCAGCTTTCCAAGCGGGAACTTTGCAGATACGCAGTATTTT
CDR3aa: CASSFPSGNFADTQYF

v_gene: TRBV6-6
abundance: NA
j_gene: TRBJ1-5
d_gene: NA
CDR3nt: TGTGCCAGCAGTTACTCCGGGAATAGCAATCAGCCCCAGCATTTT
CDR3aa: CASSYSGNSNQPQHF

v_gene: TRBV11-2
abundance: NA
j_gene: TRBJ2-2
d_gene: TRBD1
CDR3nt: TGTGCCAGCAACAGACAGGGTCGGACCGGGGAGCTGTTTTTT
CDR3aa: CASNRQGRTGELFF

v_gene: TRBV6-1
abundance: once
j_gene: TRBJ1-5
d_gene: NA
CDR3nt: TGTGCCAGCAGTGAAGACAGGACAGCGAGCAATCAGCCCCAGCATTTT
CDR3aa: CASSEDRTASNQPQHF

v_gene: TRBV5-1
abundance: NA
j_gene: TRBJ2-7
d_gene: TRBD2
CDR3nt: TGCGCCAGCAGCTCGACTAGCGGGGGGGCGTACGAGCAGTACTTC
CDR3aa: CASSSTSGGAYEQYF

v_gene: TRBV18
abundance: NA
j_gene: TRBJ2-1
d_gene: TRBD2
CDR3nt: TGTGCCAGCTCACTTTCTAGCGGGAGGGGCAATGAGCAGTTCTTC
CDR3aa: CASSLSSGRGNEQFF

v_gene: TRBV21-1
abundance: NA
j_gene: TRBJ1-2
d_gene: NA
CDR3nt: TGTGCCAGCAGCAAAGAAGGAACAGGCCCTAACTATGGCTACACCTTC
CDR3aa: CASSKEGTGPNYGYTF

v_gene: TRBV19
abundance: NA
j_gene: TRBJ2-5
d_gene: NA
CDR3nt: TGTGCCAGTAGTAGATCGCGGGGAGAGACCCAGTACTTC
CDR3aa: CASSRSRGETQYF

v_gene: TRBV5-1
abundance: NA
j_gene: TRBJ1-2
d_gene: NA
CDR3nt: TGCGCCAGCAGCTTGGGTCCCAGCGACTATGGCTACACCTTC
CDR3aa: CASSLGPSDYGYTF

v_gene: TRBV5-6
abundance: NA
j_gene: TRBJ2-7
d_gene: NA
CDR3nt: TGTGCCAGCAGCTTTAGACACCAGGCCTACGAGCAGTACTTC
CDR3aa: CASSFRHQAYEQYF

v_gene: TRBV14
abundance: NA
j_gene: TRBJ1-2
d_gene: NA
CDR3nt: TGTGCCAGCAGCCTCGGGGGGCGAAGTAACTATGGCTACACCTTC
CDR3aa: CASSLGGRSNYGYTF

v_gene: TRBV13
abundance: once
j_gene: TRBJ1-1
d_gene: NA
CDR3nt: TGTGCCAGCAGCCCAACCGGGGACATCCCGGGCGCTGAAGCTTTCTTT
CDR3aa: CASSPTGDIPGAEAFF

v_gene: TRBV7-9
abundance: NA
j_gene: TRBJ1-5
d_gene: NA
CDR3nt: TGTGCCAGCAGCTTAGCGCTCGGAGTTGAGCCCCAGCATTTT
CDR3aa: CASSLALGVEPQHF

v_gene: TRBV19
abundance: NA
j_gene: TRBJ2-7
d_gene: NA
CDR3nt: TGTGCCAGTAGTCGAACCGGACAGCCAGTATTCTACGAGCAGTACTTC
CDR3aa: CASSRTGQPVFYEQYF

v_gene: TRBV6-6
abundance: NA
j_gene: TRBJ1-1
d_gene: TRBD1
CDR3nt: TGTGCCAGCAGTTACACAGGGGTTGAAGCTTTCTTT
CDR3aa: CASSYTGVEAFF

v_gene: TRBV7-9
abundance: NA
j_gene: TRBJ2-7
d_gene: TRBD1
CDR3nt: TGTGCCAGCAGCCGCGCACAGGGGGCCTACGAGCAGTACTTC
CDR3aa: CASSRAQGAYEQYF

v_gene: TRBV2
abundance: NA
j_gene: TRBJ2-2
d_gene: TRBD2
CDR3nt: TGTGCCAGCAGTGACATTAGCGGGGGGGCTGGGGAGCTGTTTTTT
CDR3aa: CASSDISGGAGELFF

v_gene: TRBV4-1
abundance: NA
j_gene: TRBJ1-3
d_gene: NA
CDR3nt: TGCGCCAGCAGCCAGGAAACCAGGGGCTTTTCTGGAAACACCATATATTTT
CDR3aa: CASSQETRGFSGNTIYF

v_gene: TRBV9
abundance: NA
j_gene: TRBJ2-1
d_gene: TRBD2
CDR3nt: TGTGCCAGCAGCGTTCGAGCGGGGGGCCGTTGGAATGAGCAGTTCTTC
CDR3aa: CASSVRAGGRWNEQFF

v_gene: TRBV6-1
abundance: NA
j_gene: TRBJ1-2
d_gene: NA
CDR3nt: TGTGCCAGCAGTGAATCAGGGACACTCTATGGCTACACCTTC
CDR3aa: CASSESGTLYGYTF

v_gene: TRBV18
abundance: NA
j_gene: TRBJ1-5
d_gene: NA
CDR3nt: TGTGCCAGCTCAGAGTTAGGGGATAGCAATCAGCCCCAGCATTTT
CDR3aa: CASSELGDSNQPQHF

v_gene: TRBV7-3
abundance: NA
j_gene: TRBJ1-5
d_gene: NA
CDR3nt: TGTGCCAGCAGCTTAGCAGGGGATCAGCCCCAGCATTTT
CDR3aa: CASSLAGDQPQHF

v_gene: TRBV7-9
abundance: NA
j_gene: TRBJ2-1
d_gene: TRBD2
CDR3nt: TGTGCCAGCAGCTACCTTGCTAGCGGCAATGAGCAGTTCTTC
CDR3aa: CASSYLASGNEQFF

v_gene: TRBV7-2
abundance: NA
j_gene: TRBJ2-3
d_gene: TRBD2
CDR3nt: TGTGCCAGCAGCTTACTAGCGGGGGGAAACACAGATACGCAGTATTTT
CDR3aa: CASSLLAGGNTDTQYF

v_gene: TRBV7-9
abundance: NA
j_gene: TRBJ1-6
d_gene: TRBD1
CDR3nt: TGTGCCAGCAGCTTATGGGACAGGGATAATTCACCCCTCCACTTT
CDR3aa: CASSLWDRDNSPLHF

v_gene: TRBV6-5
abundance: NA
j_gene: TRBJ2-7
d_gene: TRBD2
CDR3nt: TGTGCCAGCAGTTACGCGGGGGACTCCTACGAGCAGTACTTC
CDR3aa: CASSYAGDSYEQYF

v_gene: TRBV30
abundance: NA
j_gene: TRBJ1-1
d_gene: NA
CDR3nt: TGTGCCTGGAGTGTTAACAGGAACACTGAAGCTTTCTTT
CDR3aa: CAWSVNRNTEAFF

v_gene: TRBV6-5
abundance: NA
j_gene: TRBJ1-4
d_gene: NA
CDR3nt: TGTGCCAGCAGTTACTCGACGGGGGGAAAACTGTTTTTT
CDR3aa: CASSYSTGGKLFF

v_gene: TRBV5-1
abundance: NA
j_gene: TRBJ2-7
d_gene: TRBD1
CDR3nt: TGCGCCAGCAGCTTGCTGGGACAGCTCTACGAGCAGTACTTC
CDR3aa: CASSLLGQLYEQYF

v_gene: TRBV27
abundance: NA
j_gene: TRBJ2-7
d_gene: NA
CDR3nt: TGTGCCAGCAGTTTATCCGGGACTCCTTTCTACGAGCAGTACTTC
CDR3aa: CASSLSGTPFYEQYF

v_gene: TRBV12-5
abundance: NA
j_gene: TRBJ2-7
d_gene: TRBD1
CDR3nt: TGTGCTAGTGGTTTGGGAAAAACCGGGACAGGGAGCCGCGAGCAGTACTTC
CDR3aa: CASGLGKTGTGSREQYF

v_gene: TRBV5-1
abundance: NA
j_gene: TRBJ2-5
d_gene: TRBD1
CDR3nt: TGCGCCAGCAGCTTACAGGGGATCCCCCAAGAGACCCAGTACTTC
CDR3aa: CASSLQGIPQETQYF

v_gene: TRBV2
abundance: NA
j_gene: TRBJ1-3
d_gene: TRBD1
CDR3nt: TGTGCCACAACCGGGACAGGGGTCCTCTCTGGAAACACCATATATTTT
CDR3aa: CATTGTGVLSGNTIYF

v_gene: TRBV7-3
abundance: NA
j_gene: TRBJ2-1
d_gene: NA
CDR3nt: TGTGCCAGCAGCTTAACTCCCACTCTGACCTACAATGAGCAGTTCTTC
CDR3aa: CASSLTPTLTYNEQFF

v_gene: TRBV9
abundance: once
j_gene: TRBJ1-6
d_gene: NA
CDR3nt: TGTGCCAGCAGCGACGGGAACTCCTATAATTCACCCCTCCACTTT
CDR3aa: CASSDGNSYNSPLHF

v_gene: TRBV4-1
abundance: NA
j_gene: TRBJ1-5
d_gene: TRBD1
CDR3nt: TGCGCCAGCAGGCGCGCCCACGGGACAGACAATCAGCCCCAGCATTTT
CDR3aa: CASRRAHGTDNQPQHF

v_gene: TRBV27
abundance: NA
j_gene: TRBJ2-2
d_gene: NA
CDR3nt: TGTGCCAGCAGCTTCTCCTTAAACACCGGGGAGCTGTTTTTT
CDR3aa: CASSFSLNTGELFF

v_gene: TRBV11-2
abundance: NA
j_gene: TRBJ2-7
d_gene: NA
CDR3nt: TGTGCCAGCAGCTTCGACAGGATCGAATCCTACGGGCAGTACTTC
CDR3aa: CASSFDRIESYGQYF

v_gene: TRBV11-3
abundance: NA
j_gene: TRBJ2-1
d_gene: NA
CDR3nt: TGTGCCAGCAGCCTCACATCCCAGGGGCACAATGAGCAGTTCTTC
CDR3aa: CASSLTSQGHNEQFF

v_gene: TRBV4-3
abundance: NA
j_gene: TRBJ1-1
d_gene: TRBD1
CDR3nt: TGCGCCAGCAGCCCTAAGACAGGGATGAACACTGAAGCTTTCTTT
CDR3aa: CASSPKTGMNTEAFF

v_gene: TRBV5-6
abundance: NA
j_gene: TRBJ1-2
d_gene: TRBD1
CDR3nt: TGTGCCAGCAGCTTGGCCCCGGGACAGGGGTTTTGGAATGGCTACACCTTC
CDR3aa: CASSLAPGQGFWNGYTF

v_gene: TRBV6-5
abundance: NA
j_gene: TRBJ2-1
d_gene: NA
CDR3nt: TGTGCCAGCGGGAGCTCCTACAATGAGCAGTTCTTC
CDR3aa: CASGSSYNEQFF

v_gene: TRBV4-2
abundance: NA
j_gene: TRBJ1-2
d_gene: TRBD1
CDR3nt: TGTGCCAGCAGCCAAGATAGGACAGGGAGTGGTGGCTACACCTTC
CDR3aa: CASSQDRTGSGGYTF